Each of the 13 T cell receptor beta chains below was sequenced from the same sample in a study of cytomegalovirus exposure and HLA in healthy donors. Use of 60 Vbeta and 13 Jbeta primers characterized the PCR. Only in-frame clones appear in the TCRdb table, and some are missing; sequencing was by immunoSEQ multiplex PCR. The sample lists about 88,000 clones, 70% to 90% seen once, with about 2.5% in the top ten. The sequencing input was PBMCs. The receptors derive from a man aged 18 to 35 in good health and CMV-seronegative.

This clone was found once. The V gene is TRBV18, the J gene TRBJ1-1; the D is unclear. The CDR3 length is 14 residues. Per germline, CDR1 KGHSH and CDR2 LQKENI. The V gene lost 2 bases and the J gene lost 1 base, with 8 bases spanning the gap. The CDR3 bases are TGTGCCAGCTCACCAGGCGGCCCGAACACTGAAGCTTTCTTT. It is translated as CASSPGGPNTEAFF.

This chain joins TRBV5-5 and TRBJ1-1; 10 bases line up with TRBD1. V was pared by 4 bases and J by 4 bases, with 4 bases of the junction left unmatched. CDR1 and CDR2 from the germline V gene are SGHKS and YYEKEE (reference sequence). CDR3 length: 14 residues. The CDR3 DNA reads TGTGCCAGCAGCCGACAGGGGGCGAGCACTGAAGCTTTCTTT. Translation: CASSRQGASTEAFF.

V gene TRBV19 combines with J gene TRBJ1-4; unclear D gene. The V gene lost 3 bases and the J gene lost 7 bases, with 9 bases spanning the gap. The germline CDR1 and CDR2 sequences are LNHDA and SQIVND (reference sequence). The CDR3 is 13 residues long. The chain's CDR3 is CASSIPLFEKLFF. DNA for the CDR3: TGTGCCAGTAGTATCCCCCTCTTTGAAAAACTGTTTTTT.

The chain couples TRBV5-6 to TRBJ2-4; 7 positions match TRBD1. The CDR3 consists of 18 residues. The V and J ends lost 4 bases and 0 bases, in that order; junction bases with no gene match: 13. CDR1 SGHDT and CDR2 YYEEEE come from the germline V gene. The CDR3 nucleotides are TGTGCCAGCAGCGAGGGATGGAGAGGGGGCATAGCCAAAAACATTCAGTACTTC. Protein product: CASSEGWRGGIAKNIQYF.

This clone was detected a few times. The chain couples TRBV11-3 to TRBJ2-3, with D unclear. The CDR3 has 12 residues. Per germline, CDR1 SGHNT and CDR2 YENEEA. The V end lost 0 bases, the J end lost 15 bases, and 13 bases lay between the germline ends. The CDR3 region has the DNA TGTGCCAGCAGCTTAGATCGCGAGCCACCATATTTT. Its protein product is CASSLDREPPYF.

CDR3 in amino acids: CASRDDIYGYTF. The CDR3, as DNA: TGTGCCAGCAGAGACGACATCTATGGCTACACCTTC. The chain recombines TRBV6-1 with TRBJ1-2; D remains ambiguous. The V end lost 6 bases, the J end lost 4 bases, and 9 bases lay between the germline ends. Germline V gene sequence: CDR1 MNHNS, CDR2 SASEGT. This CDR3 contains 12 residues.

The chain carries TRBV25-1 and TRBJ1-1; TRBD1 matches 7 bases. The J segment lost 9 bases and the V segment lost 5 bases, leaving 12 bases of the junction unmatched. CDR3 size: 14 residues. Germline V gives CDR1 MGHDK, CDR2 SYGVNS. CDR3: CASSFTSGTDQAFF. The CDR3 DNA sequence: TGTGCCAGCAGTTTCACGTCCGGGACAGATCAAGCTTTCTTT.

V usage is TRBV19 and J usage is TRBJ2-2, with 8 bases that match TRBD1. CDR1 is LNHDA, CDR2 SQIVND, per germline (reference sequence). The CDR3 extends over 16 amino acids. The trim removed 6 bases at V and 2 bases at J, leaving 8 bases unmatched. The CDR3 nucleotides are TGTGCCAGTAGGGCCCAGGGGGCGCTTAACACCGGGGAGCTGTTTTTT. Translation gives CASRAQGALNTGELFF. Variable domain in full (rest from reference TRBV19 and TRBJ2-2): DGGITQSPKYLFRKEGQNVTLSCEQNLNHDAMYWYRQDPGQGLRLIYYSQIVNDFQKGDIAEGYSVSREKKESFPLTVTSAQKNPTAFYLCASRAQGALNTGELFFGEGSRLTVL.

The chain joins TRBV4-2 to TRBJ2-7; 9 bases fit TRBD2. V trimming: 6 bases; J trimming: 5 bases; junction bases outside the gene matches: 8. This CDR3 region has 14 residues. CDR1 and CDR2 from the germline V gene are LGHNA and YNFKEQ. The CDR3 region is CASRAGGSVDEQYF. Here the CDR3 DNA reads TGTGCCAGCAGGGCGGGAGGGTCGGTCGACGAGCAGTACTTC.

This chain links TRBV28 with TRBJ2-1, with D possibly being TRBD2 (6 bases). This CDR3 has 13 amino acids. V was cut by 7 bases and J by 5 bases, with 12 bases left in between. Germline lookup yields CDR1 MDHEN and CDR2 SYDVKM. The CDR3 sequence is CASNAGTHNEQFF. For the CDR3, the DNA is TGTGCCAGCAACGCGGGAACCCACAATGAGCAGTTCTTC.

The CDR3 spells CSALPLGQSYEQYF. The CDR3 DNA sequence: TGCAGCGCCCTCCCACTGGGGCAGTCCTACGAGCAGTACTTC. The rearrangement uses TRBV29-1 and TRBJ2-7; D may be TRBD1 (5 bases). V was clipped by 7 bases and J by 1 base, with 17 bases between them. In germline, CDR1 is SQVTM, CDR2 ANQGSEA. The CDR3 contains 14 residues.

V is TRBV5-4 and J is TRBJ1-1; maybe TRBD1 (6 bases). There are 15 residues in the CDR3. Per germline, CDR1 SGHNT and CDR2 YYREEE (reference sequence). The V end lost 3 bases, the J end lost 0 bases, and 12 bases lay between the germline ends. The CDR3: CASSSTGTLNTEAFF. In DNA form, the CDR3 reads TGTGCCAGCAGCTCAACCGGGACATTGAACACTGAAGCTTTCTTT.

V usage is TRBV7-8 and J usage is TRBJ2-7; TRBD2 is a possible D gene (5 bases). V was trimmed by 1 base and J by 2 bases, leaving 12 bases between them. The germline CDR1 and CDR2 sequences are SGHVS and FQNEAQ. The CDR3 totals 15 residues. CDR3 in amino acids: CASSLERVKAYEQYF. CDR3 nucleotides: TGTGCCAGCAGCTTAGAGAGGGTAAAGGCCTACGAGCAGTACTTC.